Below, one T cell receptor beta chain is given with its context. Only in-frame clones appear in the TCRdb table, and some are missing; sequencing was by immunoSEQ multiplex PCR. The repertoire holds about 430,000 clones, over 75% seen once, with 0.95% to 1.3% in the top ten. The sample is drawn from a study of blood T cell repertoires in COVID-19. Study overall: PBMCs, B-cell-depleted T cells, or T cells were the source of the cDNA or gDNA that made up the material.

Trimming shortened V by 8 bases and J by 6 bases, and 20 bases separated the two germline ends. Germline V CDR1 and CDR2: SQVTM, ANQGSEA. The length of the CDR3 is 13 residues. Sequencing was performed on PBMCs or T cells enriched from blood (not recorded which). This TCR derives from a man aged 25 to 40 who had recovered from COVID-19. The V gene is TRBV29-1, the J gene TRBJ2-7; maybe TRBD2 (6 bases). The CDR3, as DNA: TGCAGCATCCATAGCGCGGGATCCCTCGAGCAGTACTTC. As protein: CSIHSAGSLEQYF.